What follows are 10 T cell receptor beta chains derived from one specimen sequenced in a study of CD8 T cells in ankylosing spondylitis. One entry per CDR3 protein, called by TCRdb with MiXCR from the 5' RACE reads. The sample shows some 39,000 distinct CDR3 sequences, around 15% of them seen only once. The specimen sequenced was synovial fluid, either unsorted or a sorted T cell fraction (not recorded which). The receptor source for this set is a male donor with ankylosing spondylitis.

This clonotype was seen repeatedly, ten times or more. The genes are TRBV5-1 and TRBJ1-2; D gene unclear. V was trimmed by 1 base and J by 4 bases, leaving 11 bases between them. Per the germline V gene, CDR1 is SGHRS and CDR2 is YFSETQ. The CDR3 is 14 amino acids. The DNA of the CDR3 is TGCGCCAGCAGCTTGTTTGGCGGATTCTATGGCTACACCTTC. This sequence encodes CASSLFGGFYGYTF. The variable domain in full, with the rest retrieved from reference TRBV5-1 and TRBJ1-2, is KAGVTQTPRYLIKTRGQQVTLSCSPISGHRSVSWYQQTPGQGLQFLFEYFSETQRNKGNFPGRFSGRQFSNSRSEMNVSTLELGDSALYLCASSLFGGFYGYTFGSGTRLTVV.

The CDR3 DNA reads as TGCAGCGTGGCGAGGCGGGGAAGCACAGATACGCAGTATTTT. It yields the protein CSVARRGSTDTQYF. The V call is TRBV29-1, the J call TRBJ2-3, with D possibly TRBD2 on 6 matching bases. V was pared by 6 bases and J by 0 bases, with 13 bases between. This CDR3 comprises 14 residues. Germline V gene lookup returns CDR1 SQVTM and CDR2 ANQGSEA.

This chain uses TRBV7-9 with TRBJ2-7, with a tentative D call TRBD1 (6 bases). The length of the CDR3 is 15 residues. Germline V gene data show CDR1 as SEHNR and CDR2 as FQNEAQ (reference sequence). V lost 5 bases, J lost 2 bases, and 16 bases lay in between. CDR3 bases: TGTGCCAGCAGCACCGACCTGGGGGCTGCCTACGAGCAGTACTTC. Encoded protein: CASSTDLGAAYEQYF. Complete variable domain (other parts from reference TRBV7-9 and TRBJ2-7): DTGVSQNPRHKITKRGQNVTFRCDPISEHNRLYWYRQTLGQGPEFLTYFQNEAQLEKSRLLSDRFSAERPKGSFSTLEIQRTEQGDSAMYLCASSTDLGAAYEQYFGPGTRLTVT.

CDR3 amino acids: CSVRSKIHEQYF. DNA for the CDR3: TGCAGCGTGAGGTCAAAGATCCACGAGCAGTACTTC. The chain employs TRBV29-1 and TRBJ2-7; the D is unclear. This CDR3 is built from 12 residues. V shed 6 bases and J shed 5 bases, with 14 bases lying between them. From germline, CDR1 is SQVTM and CDR2 ANQGSEA.

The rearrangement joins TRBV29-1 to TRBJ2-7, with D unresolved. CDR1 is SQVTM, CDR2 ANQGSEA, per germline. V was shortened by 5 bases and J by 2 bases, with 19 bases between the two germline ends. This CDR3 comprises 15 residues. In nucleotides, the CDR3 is TGCAGCGTTCTGGGTACCCCTCCTTGGCCCTACGAGCAGTACTTC. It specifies CSVLGTPPWPYEQYF.

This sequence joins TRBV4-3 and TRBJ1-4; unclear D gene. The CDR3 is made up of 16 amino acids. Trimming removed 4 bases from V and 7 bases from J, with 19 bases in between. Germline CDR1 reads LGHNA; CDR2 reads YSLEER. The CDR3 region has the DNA TGCGCCAGCAGCCCCTCACTTCGGGCCATCGCTGAAAAACTGTTTTTT. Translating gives CASSPSLRAIAEKLFF.

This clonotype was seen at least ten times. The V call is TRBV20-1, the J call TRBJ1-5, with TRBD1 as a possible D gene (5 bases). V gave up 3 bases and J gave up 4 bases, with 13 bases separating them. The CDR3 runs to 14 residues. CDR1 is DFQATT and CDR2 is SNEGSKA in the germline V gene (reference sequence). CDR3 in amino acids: CSASWGRPNQPQHF. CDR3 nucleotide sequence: TGCAGTGCTAGTTGGGGACGGCCGAATCAGCCCCAGCATTTT.

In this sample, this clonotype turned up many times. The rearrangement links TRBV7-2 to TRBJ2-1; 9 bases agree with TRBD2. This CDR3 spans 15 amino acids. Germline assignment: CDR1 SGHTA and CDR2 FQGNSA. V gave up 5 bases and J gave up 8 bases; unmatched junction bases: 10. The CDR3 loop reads CASSIFSGGRDEQFF. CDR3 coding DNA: TGTGCCAGCAGCATTTTTAGCGGGGGAAGGGATGAGCAGTTCTTC.

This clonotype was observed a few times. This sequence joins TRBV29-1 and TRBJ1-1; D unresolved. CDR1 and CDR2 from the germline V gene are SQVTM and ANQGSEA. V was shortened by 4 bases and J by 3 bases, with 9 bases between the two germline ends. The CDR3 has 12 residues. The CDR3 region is CSVGGRHTEAFF. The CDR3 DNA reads TGCAGCGTTGGCGGCAGACACACTGAAGCTTTCTTT.

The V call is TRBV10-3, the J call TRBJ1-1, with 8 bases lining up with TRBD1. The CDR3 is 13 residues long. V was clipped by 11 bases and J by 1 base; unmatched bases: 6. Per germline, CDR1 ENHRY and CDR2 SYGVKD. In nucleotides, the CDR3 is TGTGCCGTTCACAGGGGGTCGAACACTGAAGCTTTCTTT. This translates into CAVHRGSNTEAFF.